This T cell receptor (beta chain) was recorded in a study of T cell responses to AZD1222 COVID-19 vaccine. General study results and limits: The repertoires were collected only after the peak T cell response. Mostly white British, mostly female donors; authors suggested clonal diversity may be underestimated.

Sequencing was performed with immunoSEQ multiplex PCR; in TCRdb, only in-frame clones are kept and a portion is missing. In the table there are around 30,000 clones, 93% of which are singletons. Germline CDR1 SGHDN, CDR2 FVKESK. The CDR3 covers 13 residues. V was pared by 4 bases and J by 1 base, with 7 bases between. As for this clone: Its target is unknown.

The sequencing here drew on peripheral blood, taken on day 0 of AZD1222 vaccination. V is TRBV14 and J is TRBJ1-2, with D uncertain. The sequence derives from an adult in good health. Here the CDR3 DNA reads TGTGCCAGCAGCCCGGGGATTAACTATGGCTACACCTTC. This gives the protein CASSPGINYGYTF.